This T cell receptor (beta chain) emerged from a study of tumor-infiltrating lymphocytes in primary liver carcinoma. Study-level information: The yield of productive TCRbeta reads per sample was roughly 3.65 to 7.13 million and was similar across tissue types.

CDR1 SGHAT and CDR2 FQNNGV come from the germline V gene. V dropped 10 bases and J dropped 0 bases, with 13 bases sitting between them. The CDR3 sequence is 15 residues long. Co-extracted RNA and DNA came from about 20-30 mg of unsorted bulk tissue. Chronic HBV infection, untreated so far, was present in the patients. The input was 450 to 500 ng total RNA; TCR beta cDNA was made from it with a constant-region primer. Modified slightly, ARM-PCR produced TCR beta libraries over three nested multiplex PCR rounds. Running around 10 cycles apiece, the first two PCR rounds relied on TRBV1-TRBV30 forward primers together with a C-beta reverse primer. In TCRdb, the multiplex PCR reads were re-called with MiXCR into one record per CDR3 protein. The data hold around 80,000 distinct CDR3 sequences, with about 75% observed a single time.

Sequencing was performed on tumor-adjacent normal liver tissue. The gene calls are TRBV11-2 and TRBJ2-6, with D possibly TRBD2 on 5 matching bases. The receptor comes from a man aged 35-49 years with primary liver carcinoma and hepatitis B virus infection. The DNA for the CDR3 is TGTGCCATCCAGCGGCCGCACTCTGGGGCCAACGTCCTGACTTTC. It is translated as CAIQRPHSGANVLTF.